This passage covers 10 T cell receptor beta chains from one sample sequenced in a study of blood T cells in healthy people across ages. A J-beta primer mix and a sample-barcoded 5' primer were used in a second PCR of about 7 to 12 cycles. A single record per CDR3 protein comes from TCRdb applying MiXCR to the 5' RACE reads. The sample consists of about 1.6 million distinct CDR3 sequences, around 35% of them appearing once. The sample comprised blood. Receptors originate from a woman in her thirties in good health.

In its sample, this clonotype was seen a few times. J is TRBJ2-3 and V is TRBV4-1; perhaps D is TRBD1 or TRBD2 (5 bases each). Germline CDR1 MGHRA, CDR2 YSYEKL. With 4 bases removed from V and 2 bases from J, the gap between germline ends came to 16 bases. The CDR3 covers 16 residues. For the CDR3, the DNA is TGCGCCAGCAGCCCCTTGGGACGAACGAACACAGATACGCAGTATTTT. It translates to CASSPLGRTNTDTQYF.

CDR3 residues: CASSLSIGTVEAFF. In nucleotides, the CDR3 is TGTGCCAGCAGTTTATCGATCGGGACAGTCGAAGCTTTCTTT. This chain links TRBV27 with TRBJ1-1; TRBD1 aligns across 7 bases. Germline CDR1 is MNHEY and CDR2 is SMNVEV (reference sequence). J gave up 8 bases and V 0 bases, and 6 bases lay outside the gene matches. The CDR3 is 14 amino acids.

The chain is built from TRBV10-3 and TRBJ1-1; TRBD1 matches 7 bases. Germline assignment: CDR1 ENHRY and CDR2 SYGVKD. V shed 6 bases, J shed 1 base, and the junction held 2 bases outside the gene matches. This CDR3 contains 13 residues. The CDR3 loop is CAIRGTENTEAFF. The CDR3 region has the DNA TGTGCCATCAGGGGGACAGAGAACACTGAAGCTTTCTTT.

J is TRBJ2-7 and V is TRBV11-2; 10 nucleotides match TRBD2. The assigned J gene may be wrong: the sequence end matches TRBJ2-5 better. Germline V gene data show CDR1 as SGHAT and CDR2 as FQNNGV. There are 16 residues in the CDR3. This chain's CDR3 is CASSPRERGGLETQYF. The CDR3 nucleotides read TGTGCCAGCAGCCCCCGGGAGCGGGGGGGCCTCGAGACCCAGTACTTC.

The CDR3 region has the DNA TGTGCCAGCAGGATATCAGGTTATTCCTACGAGCAGTACTTC. Encoded protein: CASRISGYSYEQYF. The rearrangement uses TRBV6-2 or TRBV6-3 and TRBJ2-7; D not certain. Germline V lookup: CDR1 MNHEY, CDR2 SVGEGT. Trimming shortened V by 6 bases and J by 1 base, and 13 bases separated the two germline ends. The CDR3 runs 14 residues.

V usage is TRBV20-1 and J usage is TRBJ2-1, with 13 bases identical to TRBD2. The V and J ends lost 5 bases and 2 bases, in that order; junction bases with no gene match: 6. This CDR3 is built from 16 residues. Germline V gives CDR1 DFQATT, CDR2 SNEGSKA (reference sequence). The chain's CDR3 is CSALGLAGRAYNEQFF. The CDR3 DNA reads TGCAGTGCTTTGGGACTAGCGGGAAGGGCCTACAATGAGCAGTTCTTC.

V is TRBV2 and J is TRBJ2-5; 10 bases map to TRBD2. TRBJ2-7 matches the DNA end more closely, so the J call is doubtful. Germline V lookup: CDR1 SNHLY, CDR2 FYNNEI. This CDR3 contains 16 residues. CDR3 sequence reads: CASSPSGGPGRYEQYF. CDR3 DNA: TGTGCCAGCAGCCCTAGCGGGGGCCCCGGGAGGTACGAGCAGTACTTC.

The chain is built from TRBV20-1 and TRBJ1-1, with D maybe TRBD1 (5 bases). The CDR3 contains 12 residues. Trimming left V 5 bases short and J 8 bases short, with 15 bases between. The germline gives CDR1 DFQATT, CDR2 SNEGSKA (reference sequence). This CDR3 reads CSASPWGREAFF. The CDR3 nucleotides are TGCAGTGCTTCCCCATGGGGCAGGGAAGCTTTCTTT.

The CDR3 DNA reads TGCAGTGCTAGAGATGGGTGGGATCCCTCCTACGAGCAGTACTTC. Encoded protein: CSARDGWDPSYEQYF. The chain uses TRBV20-1 and TRBJ2-7; no firm D call. The CDR3 totals 15 residues. Deletions cut 0 bases from V and 0 bases from J, with 12 bases between. Germline loops: CDR1 DFQATT, CDR2 SNEGSKA (reference sequence).

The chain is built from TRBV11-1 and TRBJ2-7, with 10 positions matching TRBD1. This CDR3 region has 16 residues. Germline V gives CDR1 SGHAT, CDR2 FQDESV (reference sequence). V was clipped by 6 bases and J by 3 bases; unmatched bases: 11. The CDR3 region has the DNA TGTGCCAGCAGGGCGACAGGGGGCGCGACCCTCTACGAGCAGTACTTC. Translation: CASRATGGATLYEQYF.